This T cell receptor (beta chain) was obtained from a study of T cell repertoires in cytomegalovirus infection. Study-wide context: Based on public TCR beta signatures, there were indications of CMV infection and of a matching HLA type.

Via MiXCR, TCRdb re-called the reads, giving one row per CDR3 protein. Counted here are some 230,000 distinct CDR3 sequences, roughly 22% occurring once; the ten biggest clones make up over 15%. For this clonotype: Its target is unknown.

General study findings and limits: In two of eight donors, the top clonotype was HLA-C-restricted CMV-specific. The cumulative frequency of public TCR beta families identified carriers of CMV plus the relevant HLA.

This CDR3 is 13 amino acids long. Trimming took 5 bases from V and 4 from J, leaving 11 bases between them. Germline V gives CDR1 SGHVS, CDR2 FNYEAQ. The rearrangement joins TRBV7-6 to TRBJ1-2; D remains ambiguous. This clonotype was sampled from a human donor in good health (CMV status not recorded). Some clones in this sample may be carry-over from other donors' samples. The specimen was CD8+ T cells from PBMCs. The CDR3: CASSGGDFYGYTF. The CDR3 bases are TGTGCCAGCAGCGGTGGGGATTTCTATGGCTACACCTTC.